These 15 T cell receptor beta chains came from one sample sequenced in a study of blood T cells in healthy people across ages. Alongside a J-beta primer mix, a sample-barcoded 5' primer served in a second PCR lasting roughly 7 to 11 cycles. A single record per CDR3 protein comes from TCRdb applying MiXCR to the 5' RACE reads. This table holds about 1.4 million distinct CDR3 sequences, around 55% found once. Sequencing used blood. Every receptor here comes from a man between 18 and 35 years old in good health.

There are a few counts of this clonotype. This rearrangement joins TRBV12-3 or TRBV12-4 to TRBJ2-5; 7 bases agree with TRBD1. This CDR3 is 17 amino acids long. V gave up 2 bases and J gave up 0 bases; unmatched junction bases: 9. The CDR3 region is CASSLWQGVGYQETQYF. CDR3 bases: TGTGCCAGCAGTTTATGGCAGGGGGTAGGGTACCAAGAGACCCAGTACTTC.

The CDR3: CASKPIGTGSYGYTF. The CDR3 DNA reads TGTGCCAGCAAACCAATAGGGACAGGGTCCTACGGCTACACCTTC. This rearrangement joins TRBV25-1 to TRBJ1-2, with TRBD1 matching 9 bases. Looked up from germline, CDR1 is MGHDK and CDR2 is SYGVNS. The CDR3 is 15 amino acids. Trimming at V came to 7 bases and at J to 8 bases, leaving 14 bases not matched to a gene.

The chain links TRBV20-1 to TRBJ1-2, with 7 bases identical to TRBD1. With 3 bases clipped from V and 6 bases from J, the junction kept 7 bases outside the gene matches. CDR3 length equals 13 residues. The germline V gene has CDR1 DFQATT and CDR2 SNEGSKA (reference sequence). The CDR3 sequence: CSARTGSYDGYTF. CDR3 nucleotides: TGCAGTGCTAGGACAGGGAGTTACGATGGCTACACCTTC.

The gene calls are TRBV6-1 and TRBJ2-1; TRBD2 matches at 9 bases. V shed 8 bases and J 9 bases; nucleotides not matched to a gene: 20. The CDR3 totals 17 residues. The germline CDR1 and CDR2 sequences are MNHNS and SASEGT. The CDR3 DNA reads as TGTGCCAGCCGGCCAAGGTTAGCGGGCATAGCGGGAGCTGAGCAGTTCTTC. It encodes CASRPRLAGIAGAEQFF.

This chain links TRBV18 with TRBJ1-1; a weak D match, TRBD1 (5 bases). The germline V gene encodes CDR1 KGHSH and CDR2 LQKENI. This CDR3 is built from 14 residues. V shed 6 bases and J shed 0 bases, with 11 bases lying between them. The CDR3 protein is CASSPTVMNTEAFF. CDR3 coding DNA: TGTGCCAGCTCGCCGACAGTCATGAACACTGAAGCTTTCTTT.

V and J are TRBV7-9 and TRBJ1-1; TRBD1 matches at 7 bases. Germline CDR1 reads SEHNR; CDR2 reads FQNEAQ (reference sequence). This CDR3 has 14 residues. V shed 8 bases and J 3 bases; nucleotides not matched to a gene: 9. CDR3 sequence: CASVRDRSYTEAFF. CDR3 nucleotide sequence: TGTGCCAGCGTAAGGGACAGAAGTTACACTGAAGCTTTCTTT.

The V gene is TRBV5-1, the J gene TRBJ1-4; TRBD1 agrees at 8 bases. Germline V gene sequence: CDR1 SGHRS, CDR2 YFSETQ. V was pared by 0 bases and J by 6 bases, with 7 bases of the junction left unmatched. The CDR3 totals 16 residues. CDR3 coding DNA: TGCGCCAGCAGCTTGGGGCAGGGGGCTTTCGATGAAAAACTGTTTTTT. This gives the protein CASSLGQGAFDEKLFF. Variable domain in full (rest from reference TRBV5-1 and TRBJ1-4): KAGVTQTPRYLIKTRGQQVTLSCSPISGHRSVSWYQQTPGQGLQFLFEYFSETQRNKGNFPGRFSGRQFSNSRSEMNVSTLELGDSALYLCASSLGQGAFDEKLFFGSGTQLSVL.

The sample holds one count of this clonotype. The CDR3 DNA is TGCAGTGCTAGAGATTTCAGGGGACGGAATGAAAAACTGTTTTTT. Its translation is CSARDFRGRNEKLFF. This sequence joins TRBV20-1 and TRBJ1-4; the D gene is possibly TRBD1 (6 bases). The germline CDR1 and CDR2 sequences are DFQATT and SNEGSKA (reference sequence). This CDR3 region has 15 residues. Trimming shortened V by 0 bases and J by 5 bases, and 13 bases separated the two germline ends.

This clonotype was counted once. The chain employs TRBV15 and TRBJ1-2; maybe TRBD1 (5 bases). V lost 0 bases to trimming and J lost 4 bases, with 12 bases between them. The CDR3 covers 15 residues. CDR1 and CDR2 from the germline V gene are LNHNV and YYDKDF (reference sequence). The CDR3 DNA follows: TGTGCCACCAGCAGAGATACTGGCAGGGTCTATGGCTACACCTTC. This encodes CATSRDTGRVYGYTF.

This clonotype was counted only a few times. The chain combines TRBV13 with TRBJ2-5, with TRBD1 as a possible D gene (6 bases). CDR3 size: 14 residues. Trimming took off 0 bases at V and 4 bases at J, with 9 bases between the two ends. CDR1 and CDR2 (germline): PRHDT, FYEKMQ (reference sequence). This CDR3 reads CASSLGTRGETQYF. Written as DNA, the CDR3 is TGTGCCAGCAGCTTAGGGACCAGGGGAGAGACCCAGTACTTC.

The CDR3 region has the DNA TGTGCCAGCAGCCAAGAACGTCTGATCGGGGATGGCTACACCTTC. This codes for CASSQERLIGDGYTF. The V gene is TRBV4-2, the J gene TRBJ1-2; D is unresolved. This CDR3 spans 15 amino acids. V lost 0 bases, J lost 6 bases, and 14 bases lay in between. Germline loops: CDR1 LGHNA, CDR2 YNFKEQ.

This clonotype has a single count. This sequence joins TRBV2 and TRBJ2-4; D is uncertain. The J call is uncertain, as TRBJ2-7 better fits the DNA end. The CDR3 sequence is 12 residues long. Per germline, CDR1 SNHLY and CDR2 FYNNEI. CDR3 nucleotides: TGTGCCAGCAGTGGCAGACGAGACGAGCAGTACTTC. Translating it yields CASSGRRDEQYF.

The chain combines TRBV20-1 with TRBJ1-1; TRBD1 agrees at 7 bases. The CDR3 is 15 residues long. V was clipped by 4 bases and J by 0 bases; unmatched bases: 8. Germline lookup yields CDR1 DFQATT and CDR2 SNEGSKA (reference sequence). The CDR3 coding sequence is TGCAGTGCTACCACAACCGGGACAGTGAACACTGAAGCTTTCTTT. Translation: CSATTTGTVNTEAFF.

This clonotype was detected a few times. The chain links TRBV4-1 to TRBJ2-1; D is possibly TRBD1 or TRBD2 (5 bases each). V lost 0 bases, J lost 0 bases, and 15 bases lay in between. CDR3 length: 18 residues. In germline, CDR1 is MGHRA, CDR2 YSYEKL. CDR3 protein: CASSQDSWGSSSYNEQFF. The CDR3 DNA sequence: TGCGCCAGCAGCCAAGACTCCTGGGGGTCAAGCTCCTACAATGAGCAGTTCTTC.

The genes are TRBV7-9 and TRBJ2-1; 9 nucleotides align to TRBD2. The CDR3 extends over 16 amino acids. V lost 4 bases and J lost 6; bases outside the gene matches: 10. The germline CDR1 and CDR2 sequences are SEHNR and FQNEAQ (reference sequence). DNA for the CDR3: TGTGCCAGCAGCTCGCGGGGGGGCAGGTCGGGCAATGAGCAGTTCTTC. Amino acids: CASSSRGGRSGNEQFF.